One and the same sample provided the 31 T cell receptor beta chains below, sequenced in a study of blood T cell repertoires in COVID-19. Here immunoSEQ multiplex PCR was the method, and the copy in TCRdb shows in-frame clones only, minus some. This sample carries about 160,000 clones, roughly 90% of them seen once, and the ten largest clones take roughly 19%. The sequenced sample consisted of peripheral blood. The source of these receptors is a man aged 60-69 years with active or convalescent COVID-19.

The chain recombines TRBV20-1 with TRBJ1-1; no firm D call. The V gene lost 3 bases and the J gene lost 3 bases, with 11 bases spanning the gap. The CDR3 is 13 residues long. Looked up from germline, CDR1 is DFQATT and CDR2 is SNEGSKA (reference sequence). As DNA, the CDR3 is TGCAGTGCTAGTAGGTCGGGGTACACTGAAGCTTTCTTT. Translating it yields CSASRSGYTEAFF.

The chain joins TRBV7-8 to TRBJ2-6; 10 bases match TRBD2. The CDR3 covers 19 residues. Unmatched junction bases numbered 9, after V lost 0 bases and J lost 4 bases. The germline V gene has CDR1 SGHVS and CDR2 FQNEAQ. The CDR3 nucleotides are TGTGCCAGCAGCTTAGCATTATTAGCGGGGGGTCTGGGGGCCAACGTCCTGACTTTC. Protein sequence: CASSLALLAGGLGANVLTF.

This chain connects TRBV3-1 (or the pseudogene TRBV3-2) to TRBJ2-3; 10 bases fit TRBD2. Unmatched junction bases numbered 6, after V lost 0 bases and J lost 0 bases. The CDR3 covers 18 residues. Germline-derived CDR1 and CDR2 are LGHDT and YNNKEL (reference sequence). The CDR3 region is CASSQETSGGASTDTQYF. DNA of the CDR3: TGTGCCAGCAGCCAAGAAACCAGCGGGGGGGCTAGCACAGATACGCAGTATTTT.

The chain carries TRBV25-1 and TRBJ1-5; TRBD1 agrees at 7 bases. With 6 bases clipped from V and 7 bases from J, the junction kept 6 bases outside the gene matches. Germline V gene lookup returns CDR1 MGHDK and CDR2 SYGVNS. This CDR3 has 13 residues. The CDR3 is CASSDRVTQPQHF. In DNA form, the CDR3 reads TGTGCCAGCAGCGACAGGGTAACGCAGCCCCAGCATTTT.

The chain recombines TRBV11-2 with TRBJ1-1; D unresolved. Germline V gene sequence: CDR1 SGHAT, CDR2 FQNNGV. The CDR3 runs to 14 residues. V lost 1 base and J 4 bases, leaving 10 bases between the germline ends. The CDR3 bases are TGTGCCAGCAGCTTAGCACTAGACGGCACTGAAGCTTTCTTT. The encoded protein is CASSLALDGTEAFF.

The chain is built from TRBV12-3 or TRBV12-4 and TRBJ1-2; D remains ambiguous. The germline V and J ends were trimmed by 6 bases and 4 bases, with 12 bases remaining between them. The CDR3 consists of 13 residues. Written as DNA, the CDR3 is TGTGCCAGCAGGTTTGGGCCTCCCTATGGCTACACCTTC. This translates into CASRFGPPYGYTF.

In nucleotides, the CDR3 is TGTGCCAGCTCAACAGTATTTTTAAGCTCCTACAATGAGCAGTTCTTC. Encoded protein: CASSTVFLSSYNEQFF. The chain links TRBV18 to TRBJ2-1, with unresolved D. V shed 5 bases and J shed 0 bases, with 14 bases lying between them. The CDR3 has 16 residues. Germline CDR1 KGHSH, CDR2 LQKENI.

The rearrangement joins TRBV5-1 to TRBJ2-7; TRBD1 matches 7 bases. Looked up from germline, CDR1 is SGHRS and CDR2 is YFSETQ. The V segment lost 5 bases and the J segment 1 base; nucleotides outside the gene matches: 6. The CDR3 covers 14 residues. For the CDR3, the DNA is TGCGCCAGCAGTCGTAGACAGGGATCCTACGAGCAGTACTTC. It codes for CASSRRQGSYEQYF.

Written as DNA, the CDR3 is TGTGCCAGCAGCGCCCCGGGACTAGCGGGAGGCGGTGGAGATACGCAGTATTTT. Its translation: CASSAPGLAGGGGDTQYF. The V and J genes are TRBV9 and TRBJ2-3, with 15 bases lining up with TRBD2. Germline V gene data show CDR1 as SGDLS and CDR2 as YYNGEE. With 3 bases clipped from V and 5 bases from J, the junction kept 10 bases outside the gene matches. The CDR3 length is 18 residues.

This chain connects TRBV7-9 to TRBJ1-2, with 9 bases matching TRBD1. The CDR3 is 16 amino acids. Trimming took 1 base from V and 5 from J; bases not matched to a gene: 8. The germline V gene encodes CDR1 SEHNR and CDR2 FQNEAQ (reference sequence). CDR3 loop: CASSLGNRGRGYGYTF. CDR3 bases: TGTGCCAGCAGCTTAGGAAACAGGGGGCGCGGGTATGGCTACACCTTC.

This chain uses TRBV11-2 with TRBJ1-4; TRBD1 might be the D (6 bases). The germline gives CDR1 SGHAT, CDR2 FQNNGV. The CDR3 contains 13 residues. V lost 1 base and J 8 bases, leaving 8 bases between the germline ends. CDR3 sequence reads: CASSLAGVEKLFF. The CDR3 DNA reads TGTGCCAGCAGCTTAGCAGGGGTGGAAAAACTGTTTTTT.

The chain links TRBV29-1 to TRBJ2-1, with TRBD1 matching 9 bases. The germline CDR1 and CDR2 sequences are SQVTM and ANQGSEA. This CDR3 has 13 amino acids. V trimming: 4 bases; J trimming: 5 bases; junction bases outside the gene matches: 3. For the CDR3, the DNA is TGCAGCGTTGGACAGGGGGTAGACAATGAGCAGTTCTTC. The encoded protein is CSVGQGVDNEQFF.

V is TRBV7-6 and J is TRBJ2-1, with D maybe TRBD2 (5 bases). This CDR3 is 15 amino acids long. V dropped 2 bases and J dropped 2 bases, with 10 bases sitting between them. Germline V gene sequence: CDR1 SGHVS, CDR2 FNYEAQ. This chain's CDR3 is CASSLRSGTYNEQFF. The DNA of the CDR3 is TGTGCCAGCAGCTTAAGGTCCGGGACCTACAATGAGCAGTTCTTC.

The chain links TRBV6-5 to TRBJ2-4; D is uncertain. The germline V gene encodes CDR1 MNHEY and CDR2 SVGAGI. The CDR3 is 13 amino acids. Trimming took 6 bases from V and 5 from J, leaving 11 bases between them. Written as DNA, the CDR3 is TGTGCCAGCAGCTACGGGCCGCAAAACATTCAGTACTTC. It is translated as CASSYGPQNIQYF.

The V and J genes are TRBV5-1 and TRBJ1-6; 8 nucleotides align to TRBD1. J gave up 7 bases and V 2 bases, and 8 bases lay outside the gene matches. The germline V gene encodes CDR1 SGHRS and CDR2 YFSETQ. The CDR3 spans 16 residues. The CDR3 spells CASSFNTRGPNSPLHF. As DNA, the CDR3 is TGCGCCAGCAGCTTTAATACCAGGGGGCCAAATTCACCCCTCCACTTT.

The J gene is TRBJ1-1, the V gene TRBV2; the match to TRBD1 covers 7 bases. The V segment lost 5 bases and the J segment 7 bases; nucleotides outside the gene matches: 7. CDR3 length: 13 amino acids. CDR1 is SNHLY and CDR2 is FYNNEI in the germline V gene. CDR3 sequence: CASSTDRTGEAFF. The CDR3 bases are TGTGCCAGCAGTACGGATAGGACAGGTGAAGCTTTCTTT.

This sequence joins TRBV30 and TRBJ2-7, with D perhaps TRBD2 (5 bases). The CDR3 extends over 13 amino acids. CDR1 is GTSNPN and CDR2 is SVGIG in the germline V gene (reference sequence). The V end lost 2 bases, the J end lost 0 bases, and 8 bases lay between the germline ends. The CDR3 reads CAWSRTDSYEQYF. CDR3 nucleotide sequence: TGTGCCTGGAGTAGGACTGACTCCTACGAGCAGTACTTC.

This clone has more than one count but fewer than ten. This chain joins TRBV21-1 and TRBJ2-5; the table assigns TRBD2, which was not confirmed against the DNA. TRBV21-1 is annotated as a pseudogene. CDR3 length: 16 residues. CDR3 amino acids: CASSNLGGEDKETQYF. CDR3 DNA sequence: TGTGCCAGCAGCAACTTGGGCGGGGAAGATAAAGAGACCCAGTACTTC.

The rearrangement links TRBV7-8 to TRBJ1-1, with D possibly TRBD1 on 6 matching bases. This CDR3 spans 13 amino acids. The V end was cut by 5 bases, the J end by 0 bases, with 7 bases between. In germline, CDR1 is SGHVS, CDR2 FQNEAQ. In nucleotides, the CDR3 is TGTGCCAGCAGCCGGACAGTGAACACTGAAGCTTTCTTT. The encoded protein is CASSRTVNTEAFF.

The chain links TRBV10-1 to TRBJ2-3; tentatively, D is TRBD2 (6 bases). The V gene lost 10 bases and the J gene lost 3 bases, with 11 bases spanning the gap. CDR3 size: 12 residues. The germline V gene has CDR1 WNHNN and CDR2 SYGVQD (reference sequence). CDR3 protein: CATSRGTDTQYF. The DNA of the CDR3 is TGCGCCACCAGCCGGGGGACAGATACGCAGTATTTT.

The chain joins TRBV7-9 to TRBJ1-4; the match to TRBD1 covers 8 bases. The CDR3 is made up of 15 amino acids. Trimming took 3 bases from V and 6 from J; bases not matched to a gene: 6. The germline gives CDR1 SEHNR, CDR2 FQNEAQ (reference sequence). CDR3 loop: CASSFDRGGDEKLFF. The CDR3 nucleotides read TGTGCCAGCAGCTTTGACAGGGGAGGGGATGAAAAACTGTTTTTT.

This sequence joins TRBV7-7 and TRBJ2-7; 11 bases align to TRBD1. CDR1 and CDR2 from the germline V gene are SSHAT and FNYEAQ (reference sequence). V was clipped by 5 bases and J by 2 bases; unmatched bases: 5. CDR3 length: 15 residues. The CDR3 coding sequence is TGTGCCAGCAGCGGGGGGACAGGGGGGGCCTACGAGCAGTACTTC. This gives the protein CASSGGTGGAYEQYF.

The genes are TRBV15 and TRBJ1-1; TRBD1 aligns across 7 bases. Germline CDR1 is LNHNV and CDR2 is YYDKDF (reference sequence). V was clipped by 1 base and J by 7 bases; unmatched bases: 9. There are 15 residues in the CDR3. CDR3 region: CATSRGNDRVGEAFF. The CDR3 DNA reads as TGTGCCACCAGCAGAGGCAACGACAGGGTTGGTGAAGCTTTCTTT. Supplemented by reference TRBV15 and TRBJ1-1, the full variable domain reads DAMVIQNPRYQVTQFGKPVTLSCSQTLNHNVMYWYQQKSSQAPKLLFHYYDKDFNNEADTPDNFQSRRPNTSFCFLDIRSPGLGDTAMYLCATSRGNDRVGEAFFGQGTRLTVV.

This clone appeared a few times. This chain links TRBV6-1 with TRBJ1-4; possible D gene TRBD1, 5 bases. Trimming left V 2 bases short and J 8 bases short, with 12 bases between. The CDR3 is 14 residues long. Germline loops: CDR1 MNHNS, CDR2 SASEGT. CDR3 sequence: CASSERWRDEKLFF. For the CDR3, the DNA is TGTGCCAGCAGTGAAAGGTGGCGGGACGAAAAACTGTTTTTT.

The chain couples TRBV12-5 to TRBJ1-4; TRBD1 might be the D (5 bases). V lost 6 bases and J 10 bases, leaving 18 bases between the germline ends. Germline V gene sequence: CDR1 LGHNT, CDR2 FRNRAP. CDR3 length: 14 residues. This CDR3 is CASGPGPGIGKLFF. DNA of the CDR3: TGTGCTAGTGGGCCCGGGCCAGGGATAGGAAAACTGTTTTTT. Combining the CDR3 with reference TRBV12-5 and TRBJ1-4 gives the whole variable domain DARVTQTPRHKVTEMGQEVTMRCQPILGHNTVFWYRQTMMQGLELLAYFRNRAPLDDSGMPKDRFSAEMPDATLATLKIQPSEPRDSAVYFCASGPGPGIGKLFFGSGTQLSVL.

The V gene is TRBV10-3, the J gene TRBJ1-5; D is perhaps TRBD1 (5 bases). Germline loops: CDR1 ENHRY, CDR2 SYGVKD. The CDR3 has 16 residues. With 7 bases removed from V and 1 base from J, the gap between germline ends came to 17 bases. In DNA form, the CDR3 reads TGTGCCATCACATCCCAGGGATTGGGGAGCAATCAGCCCCAGCATTTT. Protein sequence: CAITSQGLGSNQPQHF.

The genes are TRBV6-4 and TRBJ1-2, with a weak D call TRBD1 (5 bases). This CDR3 has 15 residues. CDR1 and CDR2 from the germline V gene are MRHNA and SNTAGT. The V gene lost 6 bases and the J gene lost 2 bases, with 16 bases spanning the gap. CDR3 region: CASSAGTAENYGYTF. In DNA, the CDR3 is TGTGCCAGCAGCGCAGGGACTGCTGAAAACTATGGCTACACCTTC.

The V and J genes are TRBV6-1 and TRBJ2-5; 7 bases line up with TRBD1. CDR1 and CDR2 from the germline V gene are MNHNS and SASEGT. This CDR3 is 16 amino acids long. With V trimmed by 4 bases and J by 0 bases, 8 bases remained unmatched. The DNA for the CDR3 is TGTGCCAGCAGTGTCCAGGGGGTTATGTACCAAGAGACCCAGTACTTC. Its protein is CASSVQGVMYQETQYF.

The chain couples TRBV6-1 to TRBJ1-5; D is undetermined. Germline values: CDR1 MNHNS, CDR2 SASEGT. This CDR3 has 18 amino acids. Deletions cut 0 bases from V and 4 bases from J, with 19 bases between. The CDR3 reads CASSEARRVAARNQPQHF. The DNA of the CDR3 is TGTGCCAGCAGTGAAGCAAGGAGGGTAGCCGCTCGGAATCAGCCCCAGCATTTT.

The V gene is TRBV30, the J gene TRBJ2-5; D is ambiguous. Trimming stripped 8 bases from V and 4 bases from J, with 14 bases between. The CDR3 covers 12 residues. Looked up from germline, CDR1 is GTSNPN and CDR2 is SVGIG (reference sequence). This chain's CDR3 is CARRSGGETQYF. Here the CDR3 DNA reads TGTGCCCGGCGGTCTGGTGGAGAGACCCAGTACTTC.

V is TRBV11-2 and J is TRBJ1-4; no reliable D call. The CDR3 runs 16 residues. Trimming removed 2 bases at V and 0 bases at J, with 10 bases between. Germline assignment: CDR1 SGHAT and CDR2 FQNNGV. The CDR3 here is CASSLTISATNEKLFF. The CDR3 region has the DNA TGTGCCAGCAGCTTAACCATCAGTGCAACTAATGAAAAACTGTTTTTT. Full variable domain (outside the CDR3, taken from reference TRBV11-2 and TRBJ1-4): EAGVAQSPRYKIIEKRQSVAFWCNPISGHATLYWYQQILGQGPKLLIQFQNNGVVDDSQLPKDRFSAERLKGVDSTLKIQPAKLEDSAVYLCASSLTISATNEKLFFGSGTQLSVL.